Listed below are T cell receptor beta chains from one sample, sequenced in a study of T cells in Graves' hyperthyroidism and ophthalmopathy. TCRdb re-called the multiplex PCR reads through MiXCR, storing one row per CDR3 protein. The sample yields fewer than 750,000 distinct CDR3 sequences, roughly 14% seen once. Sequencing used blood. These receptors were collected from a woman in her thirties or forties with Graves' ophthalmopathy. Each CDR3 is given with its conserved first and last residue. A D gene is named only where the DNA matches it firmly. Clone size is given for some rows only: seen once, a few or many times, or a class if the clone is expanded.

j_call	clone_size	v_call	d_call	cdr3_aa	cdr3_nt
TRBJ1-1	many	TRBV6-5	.	CASSSPGRGGKAFF	TGTGCCAGCAGTTCCCCGGGCAGGGGAGGTAAAGCTTTCTTT
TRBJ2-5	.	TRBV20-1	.	CSARDLIQETQYF	TGCAGTGCTAGAGATTTGATCCAAGAGACCCAGTACTTC
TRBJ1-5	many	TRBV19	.	CASSILPGQYSNQPQHF	TGTGCCAGTAGTATCCTCCCTGGACAGTATAGCAATCAGCCCCAGCATTTT
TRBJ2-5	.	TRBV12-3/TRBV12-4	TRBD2	CASIQAGVLHQETQYF	TGTGCCAGCATCCAAGCGGGAGTTCTCCACCAAGAGACCCAGTACTTC
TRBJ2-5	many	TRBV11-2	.	CASSPATVRETQYF	TGTGCCAGCAGCCCCGCTACGGTCCGGGAGACCCAGTACTTC
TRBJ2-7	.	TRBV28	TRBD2	CASSRLAVEQYF	TGTGCCAGCAGTAGGCTAGCGGTCGAGCAGTACTTC
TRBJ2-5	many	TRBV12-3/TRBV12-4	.	CASSLGGMGETQYF	TGTGCCAGCAGTTTAGGGGGGATGGGAGAGACCCAGTACTTC
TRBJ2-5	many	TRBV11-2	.	CASSLSRVTQYF	TGTGCCAGCAGCTTGTCCAGGGTGACCCAGTACTTC
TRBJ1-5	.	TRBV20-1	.	CSASRDYSNQPQHF	TGCAGTGCCAGCCGGGACTATAGCAATCAGCCCCAGCATTTT
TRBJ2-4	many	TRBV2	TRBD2	CASSVGLAGTKNIQYF	TGTGCCAGCAGTGTGGGGCTAGCGGGGACCAAAAACATTCAGTACTTC
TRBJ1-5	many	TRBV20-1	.	CSASVGNSNQPQHF	TGCAGTGCTAGCGTCGGGAATAGCAATCAGCCCCAGCATTTT
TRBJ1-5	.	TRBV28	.	CASSLEGASPNQPQHF	TGTGCCAGCAGTTTAGAAGGGGCGAGCCCCAATCAGCCCCAGCATTTT
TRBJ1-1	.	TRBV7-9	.	CASSLSTEGGTEAFF	TGTGCCAGCAGCCTCTCTACCGAGGGGGGTACTGAAGCTTTCTTT
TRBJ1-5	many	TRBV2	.	CASSERGYSNQPQHF	TGTGCCAGCAGTGAGCGGGGATATAGCAATCAGCCCCAGCATTTT
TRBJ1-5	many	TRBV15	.	CATSRWRGGQPQHF	TGTGCCACCAGCAGATGGCGGGGGGGTCAGCCCCAGCATTTT
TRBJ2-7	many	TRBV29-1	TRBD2	CSATGLAGVSSYEQYF	TGCAGCGCCACGGGACTAGCGGGAGTTTCGTCCTACGAGCAGTACTTC